The 4 T cell receptor beta chains below all came from one sample that was sequenced in a study of lymphopenia after photon versus proton radiotherapy. Profiling relied on immunoSEQ multiplex PCR, and the TCRdb table lists in-frame clones only, not all of them. Among more than 15,000 clones listed, approximately 85% were seen once. Sequencing was performed on peripheral blood, taken from a patient treated with photon-based radiotherapy. These receptors were collected from a woman between 45 and 60 years old with pancreatic cancer.

This clone was seen just once. The chain has TRBV7-2 and TRBJ1-5, with D possibly matching TRBD1 (5 bases). Germline V gene sequence: CDR1 SGHTA, CDR2 FQGNSA. The CDR3 loop spans 15 amino acids. V lost 5 bases, J lost 7 bases, and 18 bases lay in between. CDR3 region: CASSRWGGREQPQHF. CDR3 nucleotides: TGTGCCAGCAGCCGGTGGGGCGGAAGGGAGCAGCCCCAGCATTTT.

The rearrangement joins TRBV14 to TRBJ2-7; a possible D gene is TRBD1 (5 bases). CDR3 length: 14 amino acids. Deletions cut 5 bases from V and 7 bases from J, with 18 bases between. From germline, CDR1 is SGHDN and CDR2 FVKESK. The CDR3 DNA follows: TGTGCCAGCAGCTCCATCGCAGGGCTAAGAGAGCAGTACTTC. Protein: CASSSIAGLREQYF.

The J gene is TRBJ1-5, the V gene TRBV10-2; no definite D call. The germline gives CDR1 WSHSY, CDR2 SAAADI. The CDR3 totals 14 residues. V dropped 1 base and J dropped 6 bases, with 10 bases sitting between them. The DNA of the CDR3 is TGCGCCAGCAGTGAGTTGAGACTAGTTCAGCCCCAGCATTTT. Protein: CASSELRLVQPQHF.

The V gene is TRBV5-1, the J gene TRBJ1-2, with TRBD1 as a possible D gene (5 bases). This CDR3 contains 15 residues. V gave up 5 bases and J gave up 6 bases, with 20 bases separating them. Germline CDR1 is SGHRS and CDR2 is YFSETQ. The CDR3 DNA reads TGCGCCAGCAGATCTGGGACGGCGGATCGCGATGGCTACACCTTC. Its translation is CASRSGTADRDGYTF. The whole variable domain, filled in from reference TRBV5-1 and TRBJ1-2, reads KAGVTQTPRYLIKTRGQQVTLSCSPISGHRSVSWYQQTPGQGLQFLFEYFSETQRNKGNFPGRFSGRQFSNSRSEMNVSTLELGDSALYLCASRSGTADRDGYTFGSGTRLTVV.